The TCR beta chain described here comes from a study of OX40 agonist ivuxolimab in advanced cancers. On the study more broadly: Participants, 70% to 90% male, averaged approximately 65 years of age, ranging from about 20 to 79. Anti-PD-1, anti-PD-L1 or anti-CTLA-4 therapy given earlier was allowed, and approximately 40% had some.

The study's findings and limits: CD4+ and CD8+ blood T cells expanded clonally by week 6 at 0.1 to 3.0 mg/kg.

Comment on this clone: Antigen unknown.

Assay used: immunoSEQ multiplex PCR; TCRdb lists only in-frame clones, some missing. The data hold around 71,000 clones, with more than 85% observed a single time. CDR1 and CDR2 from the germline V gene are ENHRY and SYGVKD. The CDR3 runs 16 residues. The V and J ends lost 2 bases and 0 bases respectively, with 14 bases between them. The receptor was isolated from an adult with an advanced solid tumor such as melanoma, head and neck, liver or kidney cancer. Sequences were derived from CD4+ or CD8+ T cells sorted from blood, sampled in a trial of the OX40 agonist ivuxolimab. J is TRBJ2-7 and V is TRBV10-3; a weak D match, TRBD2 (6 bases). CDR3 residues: CAISEGNSGDSYEQYF. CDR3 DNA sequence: TGTGCCATCAGTGAGGGAAATAGCGGAGACTCCTACGAGCAGTACTTC.